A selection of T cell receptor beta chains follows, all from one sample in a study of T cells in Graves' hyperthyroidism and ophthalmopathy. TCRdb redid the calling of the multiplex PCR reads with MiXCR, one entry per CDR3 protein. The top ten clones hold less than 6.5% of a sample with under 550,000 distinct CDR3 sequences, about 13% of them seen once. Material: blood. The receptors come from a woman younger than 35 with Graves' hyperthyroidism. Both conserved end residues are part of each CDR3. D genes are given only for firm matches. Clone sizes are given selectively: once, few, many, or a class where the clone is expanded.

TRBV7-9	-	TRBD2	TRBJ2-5	TGTGCCAGCAGCCTAGGGACTAAAGAGACCCAGTACTTC	CASSLGTKETQYF
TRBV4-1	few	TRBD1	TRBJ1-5	TGCGCCAGCAGCCAGGGGACAGCTTATAGCAATCAGCCCCAGCATTTT	CASSQGTAYSNQPQHF
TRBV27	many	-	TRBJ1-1	TGTGCCAGCAGTTTGATCCCAGCGAACACTGAAGCTTTCTTT	CASSLIPANTEAFF
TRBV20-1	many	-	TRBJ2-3	TGCAGTGCTAGAGATTTGGCAGATACGCAGTATTTT	CSARDLADTQYF
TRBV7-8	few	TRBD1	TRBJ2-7	TGTGCCAGCAGCTTAGCGACAGGGGACAGTGAGCAGTACTTC	CASSLATGDSEQYF
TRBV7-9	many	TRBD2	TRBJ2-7	TGTGCCACAATCCGGGCGGGAGGAGTCGAGCAGTACTTC	CATIRAGGVEQYF
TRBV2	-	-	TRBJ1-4	TGTGCCAGCAGTGACAGAGGGGCGGGCGAAAAACTGTTTTTT	CASSDRGAGEKLFF
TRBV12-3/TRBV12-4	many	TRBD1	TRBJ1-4	TGTGCCAGCAGTTTAAGGACAGGAAAAAATGAAAAACTGTTTTTT	CASSLRTGKNEKLFF
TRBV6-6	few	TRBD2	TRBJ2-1	TGTGCCAGCAGTTACATGGGCGGGGGGAACAATGAGCAGTTCTTC	CASSYMGGGNNEQFF
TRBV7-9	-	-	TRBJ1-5	TGTGCCAGCAGCCTTACAAGGGTTAGTCAGCCCCAGCATTTT	CASSLTRVSQPQHF
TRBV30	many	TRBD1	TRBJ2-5	TGTGCCTGGAGTTTCCCGGGACAGCATATCCAAGAGACCCAGTACTTC	CAWSFPGQHIQETQYF
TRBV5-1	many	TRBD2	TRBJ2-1	TGCGCCAGCAGCGGGACTAGCGGCGGCAGGGATGAGCAGTTCTTC	CASSGTSGGRDEQFF
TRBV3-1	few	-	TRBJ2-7	TGTGCCAGCAGCCAAGTGGGAGGGGGACCTTACGAGCAGTACTTC	CASSQVGGGPYEQYF
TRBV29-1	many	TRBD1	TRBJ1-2	TGCAGCGCAGAAGTCGGACAGGGACTGGGCTATGGCTACACCTTC	CSAEVGQGLGYGYTF
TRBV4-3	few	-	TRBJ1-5	TGCGCCAGCAGCCACGGAGGGACTAGCGGACCCACAGATACGCAGCATTTT	CASSHGGTSGPTDTQHF
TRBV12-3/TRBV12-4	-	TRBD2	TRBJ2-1	TGTGCCAGCAGTCCCCAGGGACTAGCGGGAGGTAATGAGCAGTTCTTC	CASSPQGLAGGNEQFF
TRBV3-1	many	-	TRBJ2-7	TGTGCCAGCAGCCAAGAGGCAGCCGAGCAGTACTTC	CASSQEAAEQYF
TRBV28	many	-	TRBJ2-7	TGTGCCAGCAGCTGGGGTAGTAGGGACGAGCAGTACTTC	CASSWGSRDEQYF